Shown below are 27 T cell receptor beta chains from a single sample sequenced in a study of T-cell reconstitution after alpha-beta-depleted transplantation in children. Preparation of the TCRbeta library involved a method that used unique molecular identifiers. A single record per CDR3 protein comes from TCRdb applying MiXCR to the PCR reads. Among some 120,000 distinct CDR3 sequences, more than 20% were seen once, and the ten largest hold roughly a tenth. The starting material was PBMCs, mostly from graft donor cells, obtained 180 days after TCRalphabeta/CD19-depleted stem cell transplant. Receptors were obtained from a male patient between 2 and 10 years old who had a stem cell transplant for chronic granulomatous disease, so the T cells may come from the graft donor.

The chain has TRBV28 and TRBJ2-2; D is uncertain. The V gene lost 5 bases and the J gene lost 4 bases, with 11 bases spanning the gap. Germline CDR1 MDHEN, CDR2 SYDVKM. The CDR3 sequence is 14 residues long. The CDR3 bases are TGTGCCAGCAGTCTAACCAGCATCACCGGGGAGCTGTTTTTT. It translates to CASSLTSITGELFF. Full variable domain (rest looked up from reference TRBV28 and TRBJ2-2): DVKVTQSSRYLVKRTGEKVFLECVQDMDHENMFWYRQDPGLGLRLIYFSYDVKMKEKGDIPEGYSVSREKKERFSLILESASTNQTSMYLCASSLTSITGELFFGEGSRLTVL.

This clonotype has a handful of counts. This chain connects TRBV5-5 to TRBJ2-5; a possible D gene is TRBD1 (6 bases). The ends were cut back, 1 base at V and 3 bases at J, with 10 bases in the middle. CDR3 length equals 14 residues. From germline, CDR1 is SGHKS and CDR2 YYEKEE (reference sequence). CDR3 bases: TGTGCCAGCAGCTTGAGGTCAGGGGAAGAGACCCAGTACTTC. The encoded protein is CASSLRSGEETQYF.

In this sample, this clonotype turned up many times. V usage is TRBV10-3 and J usage is TRBJ2-1; the match to TRBD2 covers 12 bases. Unmatched junction bases numbered 3, after V lost 4 bases and J lost 5 bases. Germline assignment: CDR1 ENHRY and CDR2 SYGVKD. CDR3 length equals 15 residues. The CDR3 reads CAISGPSGGDNEQFF. DNA of the CDR3: TGTGCCATCAGTGGCCCTAGCGGGGGGGACAATGAGCAGTTCTTC.

Many counts were recorded for this clonotype. The chain employs TRBV10-3 and TRBJ2-1; TRBD1 matches at 9 bases. CDR1 and CDR2 from the germline V gene are ENHRY and SYGVKD. The CDR3 length is 14 residues. With 4 bases clipped from V and 8 bases from J, the junction kept 6 bases outside the gene matches. The CDR3 sequence: CAISAGQGMDEQFF. The CDR3 bases are TGTGCCATCAGTGCGGGACAGGGAATGGATGAGCAGTTCTTC.

This rearrangement joins TRBV27 to TRBJ2-5; D is possibly TRBD2 (6 bases). The CDR3 length is 15 residues. V was clipped by 2 bases and J by 5 bases, with 15 bases between them. From germline, CDR1 is MNHEY and CDR2 SMNVEV (reference sequence). In DNA form, the CDR3 reads TGTGCCAGCAGTTTAAAGACGGGGGTTCGTGAGACCCAGTACTTC. Translation gives CASSLKTGVRETQYF.

This CDR3 reads CASTDSTDTQYF. The CDR3, as DNA: TGTGCCAGCACGGACAGCACAGATACGCAGTATTTT. The rearrangement joins TRBV28 to TRBJ2-3; D is uncertain. Germline CDR1 reads MDHEN; CDR2 reads SYDVKM. CDR3 size: 12 residues. Between the trimmed V and J ends, which lost 7 bases and 0 bases, there was a span of 5 bases.

This clonotype was seen at least ten times. This chain links TRBV28 with TRBJ1-5, with D possibly matching TRBD1 (5 bases). This CDR3 is 17 amino acids long. V lost 6 bases and J 4 bases, leaving 22 bases between the germline ends. The germline V gene has CDR1 MDHEN and CDR2 SYDVKM. The CDR3 DNA sequence: TGTGCCAGCAGCGGGGGGACGGCAAACCGGGTGAATCAGCCCCAGCATTTT. Amino acid sequence: CASSGGTANRVNQPQHF.

This clonotype appeared once. The chain carries TRBV24-1 and TRBJ2-1, with TRBD2 identical over 13 bases. The length of the CDR3 is 19 residues. The J segment lost 0 bases and the V segment lost 0 bases, leaving 4 bases of the junction unmatched. Germline assignment: CDR1 KGHDR and CDR2 SFDVKD. Here the CDR3 reads CATSDLRTSGSDSYNEQFF. CDR3 nucleotides: TGTGCCACCAGTGATTTGCGGACTAGCGGGAGTGACTCCTACAATGAGCAGTTCTTC.

V is TRBV12-3 or TRBV12-4 and J is TRBJ1-5, with 10 bases identical to TRBD1. This CDR3 has 15 residues. With 5 bases clipped from V and 6 bases from J, the junction kept 7 bases outside the gene matches. The CDR3 loop reads CASSLRQGAAQPQHF. The DNA of the CDR3 is TGTGCCAGCAGTCTCAGACAGGGGGCAGCTCAGCCCCAGCATTTT.

This clonotype was found many times. The chain has TRBV10-3 and TRBJ2-1; TRBD2 is a possible D gene (7 bases). There are 16 residues in the CDR3. V gave up 2 bases and J gave up 5 bases, with 16 bases separating them. Germline V gene data show CDR1 as ENHRY and CDR2 as SYGVKD. The CDR3 region has the DNA TGTGCCATCAGTGAGCCGGGTCGGGGGGACAACAATGAGCAGTTCTTC. Translation gives CAISEPGRGDNNEQFF.

Only one count was recorded for this clonotype. The chain combines TRBV6-2 or TRBV6-3 with TRBJ2-7, with a tentative D call TRBD2 (6 bases). Germline V gene sequence: CDR1 MNHEY, CDR2 SVGEGT. Trimming removed 7 bases from V and 1 base from J, with 17 bases in between. This CDR3 has 15 residues. CDR3 sequence (DNA): TGTGCCAGCATCCTTTACTCCGGGGGTTCCTACGAGCAGTACTTC. This gives the protein CASILYSGGSYEQYF.

J is TRBJ2-1 and V is TRBV7-6; weak D call: TRBD2 (5 bases). This CDR3 has 13 amino acids. Germline CDR1 SGHVS, CDR2 FNYEAQ. V was clipped by 5 bases and J by 9 bases, with 14 bases between them. The CDR3 coding sequence is TGTGCCAGCAGCGCAAAAGGACTGGGTGAGCAGTTCTTC. Its protein is CASSAKGLGEQFF.

At least ten counts were recorded for this clonotype. The rearrangement uses TRBV20-1 and TRBJ1-5; 10 bases align to TRBD1. Looked up from germline, CDR1 is DFQATT and CDR2 is SNEGSKA (reference sequence). This CDR3 is built from 15 residues. V lost 2 bases and J lost 1; bases outside the gene matches: 2. CDR3 residues: CSARPGQGSNQPQHF. CDR3 bases: TGCAGTGCTAGACCGGGACAGGGGAGCAATCAGCCCCAGCATTTT.

This clonotype was seen only a few times. The chain employs TRBV7-9 and TRBJ2-3; D is uncertain. Between the trimmed V and J ends, which lost 5 bases and 4 bases, there was a span of 10 bases. Per the germline V gene, CDR1 is SEHNR and CDR2 is FQNEAQ (reference sequence). CDR3 length: 13 amino acids. The chain's CDR3 is CASSDLSPDTQYF. Here the CDR3 DNA reads TGTGCCAGCAGCGACCTTTCCCCAGATACGCAGTATTTT. Looking up the rest from reference TRBV7-9 and TRBJ2-3 gives the full variable domain: DTGVSQNPRHKITKRGQNVTFRCDPISEHNRLYWYRQTLGQGPEFLTYFQNEAQLEKSRLLSDRFSAERPKGSFSTLEIQRTEQGDSAMYLCASSDLSPDTQYFGPGTRLTVL.

The chain links TRBV28 to TRBJ2-7; D not resolved. CDR3 size: 14 residues. Trimming left V 4 bases short and J 6 bases short, with 16 bases between. Germline CDR1 and CDR2: MDHEN and SYDVKM. The CDR3 nucleotides are TGTGCCAGCAGTTGGGTCATACGGGCGAGCGAGCAGTACTTC. Residues: CASSWVIRASEQYF.

This clonotype was counted only a few times. This chain links TRBV18 with TRBJ1-1; D may be TRBD1 (6 bases). This CDR3 spans 14 amino acids. Trimming shortened V by 3 bases and J by 0 bases, and 8 bases separated the two germline ends. Germline V lookup: CDR1 KGHSH, CDR2 LQKENI. CDR3 residues: CASSPRGMNTEAFF. The CDR3 DNA follows: TGTGCCAGCTCACCCAGGGGCATGAACACTGAAGCTTTCTTT. Looking up the rest from reference TRBV18 and TRBJ1-1 gives the full variable domain: NAGVMQNPRHLVRRRGQEARLRCSPMKGHSHVYWYRQLPEEGLKFMVYLQKENIIDESGMPKERFSAEFPKEGPSILRIQQVVRGDSAAYFCASSPRGMNTEAFFGQGTRLTVV.

This clonotype was observed a few times. The CDR3 protein is CASSLVVALAGDEQFF. Here the CDR3 DNA reads TGCGCCAGCAGCTTGGTGGTAGCGCTAGCGGGAGATGAGCAGTTCTTC. The genes are TRBV5-1 and TRBJ2-1; 10 nucleotides line up with TRBD2. Germline V gene sequence: CDR1 SGHRS, CDR2 YFSETQ. CDR3 length: 16 residues. V lost 0 bases, J lost 8 bases, and 8 bases stayed unmatched.

This clonotype has a count of ten or more. The J gene is TRBJ2-1, the V gene TRBV5-5; tentatively, D is TRBD2 (5 bases). V was shortened by 0 bases and J by 12 bases, with 19 bases between the two germline ends. Looked up from germline, CDR1 is SGHKS and CDR2 is YYEKEE (reference sequence). The CDR3 is made up of 15 amino acids. CDR3 bases: TGTGCCAGCAGCTTGGTGATCGGGGTCGCCGAAGGGCAGTTCTTC. It translates to CASSLVIGVAEGQFF.

V usage is TRBV5-1 and J usage is TRBJ2-3; 14 bases line up with TRBD2. Germline CDR1 and CDR2: SGHRS and YFSETQ. The CDR3 totals 18 residues. V was clipped by 0 bases and J by 6 bases; unmatched bases: 9. This chain's CDR3 is CASSLVGLAGVGQDTQYF. CDR3 coding DNA: TGCGCCAGCAGCTTGGTGGGACTAGCGGGAGTCGGTCAGGATACGCAGTATTTT.

This clonotype has ten or more counts. V is TRBV15 and J is TRBJ1-5; D gene unclear. The CDR3 totals 14 residues. The V and J ends lost 9 bases and 7 bases respectively, with 19 bases between them. Germline CDR1 and CDR2: LNHNV and YYDKDF (reference sequence). The CDR3 nucleotides read TGTGCCACTACCGGCCAGCCCACCAACCAGCCCCAGCATTTT. Its protein product is CATTGQPTNQPQHF.

This clonotype was counted ten times or more. The genes are TRBV9 and TRBJ2-5; D tentatively reads TRBD1 or TRBD2 (6 bases each). The V end was cut by 4 bases, the J end by 5 bases, with 15 bases between. The CDR3 is 14 residues long. The germline CDR1 and CDR2 sequences are SGDLS and YYNGEE. In DNA form, the CDR3 reads TGTGCCAGCAGCCAAGGAGGGGGTCAGGAGACCCAGTACTTC. It codes for CASSQGGGQETQYF.

This clonotype was counted many times. The CDR3 sequence is CASSFSGAEGTQYF. The CDR3 region has the DNA TGTGCCAGCAGTTTTAGCGGCGCCGAGGGTACGCAGTATTTT. This rearrangement joins TRBV12-3 or TRBV12-4 to TRBJ2-3; D is possibly TRBD2 (6 bases). The CDR3 contains 14 residues. Trimming shortened V by 3 bases and J by 8 bases, and 15 bases separated the two germline ends.

V is TRBV12-3 or TRBV12-4 and J is TRBJ2-7, with D unresolved. With 1 base removed from V and 5 bases from J, the gap between germline ends came to 18 bases. CDR3 length: 16 amino acids. CDR3 coding DNA: TGTGCCAGCAGTTTAGGGTCGATAACCCCTATACACGAGCAGTACTTC. It codes for CASSLGSITPIHEQYF.

This clonotype showed up many times. J is TRBJ2-1 and V is TRBV9, with 14 bases identical to TRBD2. CDR3 length: 15 amino acids. Germline V gives CDR1 SGDLS, CDR2 YYNGEE. With V trimmed by 2 bases and J by 8 bases, 3 bases remained unmatched. The CDR3 nucleotides are TGTGCCAGCAGCGTCGGGACTAGCGGGAGCGATGAGCAGTTCTTC. This translates into CASSVGTSGSDEQFF.

This clonotype was observed once. The chain links TRBV28 to TRBJ2-7; D unclear. This CDR3 has 14 amino acids. Trimming pared 5 bases from V and 0 bases from J, leaving 11 bases between. Germline CDR1 is MDHEN and CDR2 is SYDVKM. CDR3 DNA sequence: TGTGCCAGCAGTCCCCCCGGTTACTCCTACGAGCAGTACTTC. This sequence encodes CASSPPGYSYEQYF.

This clonotype was observed a handful of times. DNA for the CDR3: TGCGCCAGCAGCCCGACTAGGCTTAGCACAGATACGCAGTATTTT. Amino acids: CASSPTRLSTDTQYF. The gene calls are TRBV5-1 and TRBJ2-3; tentative D call: TRBD2 (6 bases). The CDR3 loop spans 15 amino acids. Per the germline V gene, CDR1 is SGHRS and CDR2 is YFSETQ. Deletions cut 4 bases from V and 0 bases from J, with 12 bases between. The entire variable domain, with the rest obtained from reference TRBV5-1 and TRBJ2-3, is as follows: KAGVTQTPRYLIKTRGQQVTLSCSPISGHRSVSWYQQTPGQGLQFLFEYFSETQRNKGNFPGRFSGRQFSNSRSEMNVSTLELGDSALYLCASSPTRLSTDTQYFGPGTRLTVL.

This clonotype came up a few times. This rearrangement joins TRBV7-6 to TRBJ2-1, with 9 bases identical to TRBD2. Germline CDR1 and CDR2: SGHVS and FNYEAQ. CDR3 length equals 15 residues. The V and J ends lost 6 bases and 1 base, in that order; junction bases with no gene match: 4. Written as DNA, the CDR3 is TGTGCCAGCAGTTATAGCGGGGGTTCCTACAATGAGCAGTTCTTC. Protein: CASSYSGGSYNEQFF.